This TCR beta chain was sequenced during a study of CD8+CD57+ T cells in acquired aplastic anemia. Study-wide background: Recorded DNA amounts for sorted CD4+ and CD8+ cells had an average of around 3.5 ug.

The template used for profiling TCR beta VDJ and CDR3 was genomic DNA. TCRdb re-called the reads through MiXCR, storing one row per CDR3 protein. The data contain approximately 120,000 distinct CDR3 sequences, about 40% of them singletons. Patients included in sequencing had previously demonstrated CD8+CD57+ cell expansion by flow cytometry. A severe acquired aplastic anemia diagnosis applied to all patients. General study findings and limits: Patients and controls shared 25 to 30 CD8+ CDR3 sequences, highly expressed in patients. With respect to CD8+ Simpson's diversity, patients and controls did not differ significantly.

This CDR3 region has 13 residues. Germline V gene sequence: CDR1 MNHNS, CDR2 SASEGT. The germline V and J ends were trimmed by 8 bases and 1 base, with 11 bases remaining between them. This clonotype was picked up many times. Its antigen is unknown. This chain links TRBV6-1 with TRBJ1-1; D gene uncertain. This clonotype originated in a human donor with aplastic anemia. Sequenced input: sorted CD4+, CD8+, or CD8+CD57+ T cells (not recorded which) from PBMCs. CDR3 nucleotide sequence: TGTGCCAGCGGTGTGACGGGGAACACTGAAGCTTTCTTT. Translating it yields CASGVTGNTEAFF.